This is a list of T cell receptor beta chains from one sample in a study of liver allograft versus peripheral blood T cells. TCRdb analysed the reads with MiXCR anew, one entry per CDR3 protein. The repertoire includes 6,000 to 7,000 distinct CDR3 sequences, 15% to 20% of them detected once, and 45% to 65% sits in the top ten. These receptors all come from a human patient who had a liver transplant. Some T cells could come from the graft donor. CDR3s include the opening cysteine and the closing phenylalanine or tryptophan. The order of the fields is D gene, V gene, J gene, clone size, CDR3 DNA, CDR3 protein. A D gene is named only where the DNA matches it firmly. Part of the rows lack a size; the others show once, few, many or a class for expanded clones.

.	TRBV5-4	TRBJ1-1	many	TGTGCCAGCAGCTCAAGGGACTCCCCGGGGACTGAAGCTTTCTTT	CASSSRDSPGTEAFF
.	TRBV9	TRBJ1-2	.	TGTGCCAGCAGCGACCACGTGGAGGACATGCACTATGGCTACACCTTC	CASSDHVEDMHYGYTF
.	TRBV5-6	TRBJ1-2	.	TGTGCCAGCAGCCGTTGGGGCTTACCTCGGGGCTATGGCTACACCTTC	CASSRWGLPRGYGYTF
.	TRBV7-9	TRBJ1-3	many	TGTGCCAGCAGCTTAGACGAGGGAAACACCATATATTTT	CASSLDEGNTIYF
.	TRBV14	TRBJ1-2	.	TGTGCCAGCAGCCATTCCCGGGGCGCTCGGGCAGGCTACACCTTC	CASSHSRGARAGYTF
.	TRBV27	TRBJ1-2	many	TGTGCCAGCAGTCCCCGGAGCACCCTAGGCTATGGCTACACCTTC	CASSPRSTLGYGYTF
TRBD1	TRBV14	TRBJ2-1	.	TGTGCCAGCAGCCAGGACTGGCAGGGGGATGAGCAGTTCTTC	CASSQDWQGDEQFF
TRBD2	TRBV6-2/TRBV6-3	TRBJ2-1	many	TGTGCCAGCAGTTACGGGGGACTAGCGAATGAGCAGTTCTTC	CASSYGGLANEQFF
TRBD1	TRBV9	TRBJ2-1	few	TGTGCCAGCAGCACAAGGACAGGGATAAGTGAGCAGTTCTTC	CASSTRTGISEQFF
.	TRBV6-2/TRBV6-3	TRBJ2-1	few	TGTGCCAGCAGCCCCTCCCTTGTCAATGAGCAGTTCTTC	CASSPSLVNEQFF
.	TRBV29-1	TRBJ1-5	medium-sized	TGCAGCGTTGAAGTGGCGGCAGTCTATAGCAATCAGCCCCAGCATTTT	CSVEVAAVYSNQPQHF
TRBD1	TRBV18	TRBJ1-2	medium-sized	TGTGCCAGCTCACCAGGGACAGAGAACACCTTC	CASSPGTENTF
.	TRBV29-1	TRBJ1-2	medium-sized	TGCAGCGTTGAAATGATGGACGGCTACACCTTC	CSVEMMDGYTF
TRBD1	TRBV6-1	TRBJ1-6	medium-sized	TGTGCCAGCAGTGAAGCGGCAGGGGGCAATTCACCCCTCCACTTT	CASSEAAGGNSPLHF
.	TRBV27	TRBJ1-1	many	TGTGCCAGCAGTTTCCGGGGGGCCGGCACTGAAGCTTTCTTT	CASSFRGAGTEAFF
.	TRBV7-2	TRBJ2-7	many	TGTGCCAGCAGCTTTAACAGCCTCTACGAGCAGTACTTC	CASSFNSLYEQYF
TRBD1	TRBV6-5	TRBJ1-6	.	TGTGCCAGCAGCCCGGGACAGGGGTACTCCTATAATTCACCCCTCCACTTT	CASSPGQGYSYNSPLHF
.	TRBV12-5	TRBJ1-2	few	TGTGCTAGTGGTTTGCCCCTCGGGGGCAGGTTCTATGGCTACACCTTC	CASGLPLGGRFYGYTF
.	TRBV6-2/TRBV6-3	TRBJ1-2	medium-sized	TGTGCCAGCAGTTATCGGGTAGTCTATGGCTACACCTTC	CASSYRVVYGYTF
.	TRBV14	TRBJ1-4	many	TGTGCCAGCAGCCAAAACAGGGACGAAGGGGATGAAAAACTGTTTTTT	CASSQNRDEGDEKLFF
.	TRBV27	TRBJ1-2	.	TGTGCCAGCAACGGGGGATATGGCTACACCTTC	CASNGGYGYTF
TRBD1	TRBV6-2/TRBV6-3	TRBJ2-1	many	TGTGCCAGCAGTTCGGACAGGTTCTACAATGAGCAGTTCTTC	CASSSDRFYNEQFF